The rows below give T cell receptor beta chains drawn from one sample of a study of beta chain features in type 1 diabetes. Sequencing was performed with immunoSEQ multiplex PCR; in TCRdb, only in-frame clones are kept and a portion is missing. This table has about 120,000 clones, about 17% appearing once. The sequenced sample was central memory CD4+ T cells from blood. All receptors derive from a man aged 25-45 years with type 1 diabetes. CDR3s include the opening cysteine and the closing phenylalanine or tryptophan. D genes are given only for firm matches. Where a row states a size, it is once, few, many or the class of an expanded clone; other rows omit it.

cdr3_length | j_call | clone_size | v_call | d_call | cdr3_aa | cdr3_nt
15 | TRBJ2-1 | few | TRBV5-1 | . | CASSLAAGSYNEQFF | TGCGCCAGCAGCTTGGCGGCGGGCTCCTACAATGAGCAGTTCTTC
14 | TRBJ2-3 | . | TRBV7-3 | . | CASGPGSEIGTQYF | TGTGCCAGCGGTCCGGGAAGTGAGATCGGTACGCAGTATTTT
13 | TRBJ1-2 | few | TRBV6-5 | TRBD1 | CASSLTGGYGYTF | TGTGCCAGCAGCCTGACAGGGGGCTATGGCTACACCTTC
16 | TRBJ2-3 | . | TRBV5-6 | . | CASSLGGLLRTDTQYF | TGTGCCAGCAGCTTGGGGGGACTCTTACGCACAGATACGCAGTATTTT
13 | TRBJ2-7 | few | TRBV5-1 | . | CASSLEVQNEQYF | TGCGCCAGCAGCTTGGAGGTTCAAAACGAGCAGTACTTC
17 | TRBJ2-3 | . | TRBV29-1 | TRBD2 | CSVVGTSGGFSTDTQYF | TGCAGCGTTGTGGGGACTAGCGGGGGCTTTAGCACAGATACGCAGTATTTT
16 | TRBJ1-6 | few | TRBV19 | TRBD1 | CASTHSWGQVNSPLHF | TGTGCCAGTACCCATAGCTGGGGACAGGTGAATTCACCCCTCCACTTT
12 | TRBJ2-1 | . | TRBV30 | . | CAWSAGHNEQFF | TGTGCCTGGAGTGCTGGCCACAATGAGCAGTTCTTC
15 | TRBJ2-3 | . | TRBV19 | . | CASSMGRGSTDTQYF | TGTGCCAGTAGTATGGGACGGGGGAGCACAGATACGCAGTATTTT
11 | TRBJ2-1 | . | TRBV7-9 | . | CASSRYNEQFF | TGTGCCAGCAGCCGCTACAATGAGCAGTTCTTC
13 | TRBJ2-7 | few | TRBV7-9 | . | CASRRDGSYEQYF | TGTGCCAGCCGCAGGGACGGATCCTACGAGCAGTACTTC
17 | TRBJ2-6 | . | TRBV4-1 | . | CASSQPGPTSGANVLTF | TGCGCCAGCAGCCAACCGGGTCCTACCTCTGGGGCCAACGTCCTGACTTTC
14 | TRBJ2-5 | few | TRBV7-8 | . | CASSLDRGRETQYF | TGTGCCAGCAGCTTAGATCGGGGACGAGAGACCCAGTACTTC
11 | TRBJ2-3 | few | TRBV2 | TRBD2 | CASRSGGTQYF | TGTGCCAGCAGGTCCGGGGGGACGCAGTATTTT
15 | TRBJ2-5 | many | TRBV7-3 | TRBD1 | CASSEGTGGRETQYF | TGTGCCAGCAGCGAAGGGACAGGGGGTCGAGAGACCCAGTACTTC
14 | TRBJ2-1 | . | TRBV5-1 | . | CASSQGSSYNEQFF | TGCGCCAGCAGTCAGGGGAGCTCCTACAATGAGCAGTTCTTC
16 | TRBJ2-1 | many | TRBV2 | TRBD1 | CASRRGQASSYNEQFF | TGTGCCAGCAGAAGGGGACAGGCGAGCTCCTACAATGAGCAGTTCTTC
15 | TRBJ2-7 | few | TRBV7-2 | TRBD2 | CASSSMTSGSYEQYF | TGTGCCAGCAGCTCTATGACTAGCGGGTCCTACGAGCAGTACTTC
15 | TRBJ2-1 | . | TRBV14 | TRBD2 | CASSRTSGGVDEQFF | TGTGCCAGCAGCAGGACTAGCGGGGGAGTGGATGAGCAGTTCTTC
15 | TRBJ1-6 | many | TRBV7-2 | . | CASSLEQGNNSPLHF | TGTGCCAGCAGCTTAGAGCAAGGAAATAATTCACCCCTCCACTTT
11 | TRBJ2-7 | few | TRBV12-5 | . | CASVQNYEQYF | TGTGCTAGTGTACAGAACTACGAGCAGTACTTC
13 | TRBJ2-1 | few | TRBV30 | TRBD2 | CAWSGSTSGEEFF | TGTGCCTGGAGTGGATCGACTAGCGGGGAGGAGTTCTTC
16 | TRBJ2-7 | . | TRBV14 | TRBD2 | CASSHGGERSSYEQYF | TGTGCCAGCAGCCACGGGGGGGAGAGGAGCTCCTACGAGCAGTACTTC
13 | TRBJ2-1 | few | TRBV7-6 | . | CASSSQSGNEQFF | TGTGCCAGCAGCTCCCAAAGCGGCAATGAGCAGTTCTTC
15 | TRBJ2-7 | few | TRBV18 | . | CASSWSTDSSYEQYF | TGTGCCAGCTCATGGTCGACAGATAGCTCCTACGAGCAGTACTTC
15 | TRBJ1-5 | few | TRBV7-2 | TRBD1 | CASSRGDRQNQPQHF | TGTGCCAGCAGTCGGGGGGACAGACAAAATCAGCCCCAGCATTTT
14 | TRBJ2-2 | . | TRBV6-5 | . | CASSYRHDTGELFF | TGTGCCAGCAGTTACCGACACGACACCGGGGAGCTGTTTTTT
14 | TRBJ1-2 | . | TRBV6-1 | TRBD1 | CASFDRGVNYGYTF | TGTGCCAGCTTCGACAGGGGAGTTAACTATGGCTACACCTTC
16 | TRBJ2-1 | few | TRBV5-1 | TRBD2 | CASSLVAGASYNEQFF | TGCGCCAGCAGCTTGGTAGCGGGAGCTTCCTACAATGAGCAGTTCTTC
16 | TRBJ1-5 | few | TRBV7-2 | TRBD1 | CASSLSSTGRNQPQHF | TGTGCCAGCAGCTTATCGTCGACAGGGCGGAATCAGCCCCAGCATTTT
14 | TRBJ1-1 | few | TRBV7-8 | . | CASSFAVPGTEAFF | TGTGCCAGCAGCTTCGCGGTTCCAGGCACTGAAGCTTTCTTT
15 | TRBJ2-5 | few | TRBV13 | . | CASSLRQGTGETQYF | TGTGCCAGCAGCTTACGTCAGGGGACCGGGGAGACCCAGTACTTC
12 | TRBJ2-3 | . | TRBV19 | . | CDTTPSTDTQYF | TGTGATACAACCCCTAGCACAGATACGCAGTATTTT
14 | TRBJ2-3 | . | TRBV19 | . | CASRSRQGTDTQYF | TGTGCCAGTCGTTCCCGACAAGGCACAGATACGCAGTATTTT
16 | TRBJ2-1 | . | TRBV9 | TRBD2 | CASSGTGLAGVGEQFF | TGTGCCAGCAGCGGAACTGGACTAGCGGGGGTCGGTGAGCAGTTCTTC
14 | TRBJ1-5 | few | TRBV10-3 | TRBD1 | CAISVDRGLQPQHF | TGTGCCATCAGTGTGGACAGGGGGCTTCAGCCCCAGCATTTT
14 | TRBJ2-1 | . | TRBV6-5 | TRBD1 | CASKKDRGDLEQFF | TGTGCCAGCAAAAAGGACAGGGGGGACCTTGAGCAGTTCTTC
12 | TRBJ1-2 | . | TRBV7-9 | . | CASSFDSYGYTF | TGTGCCAGCAGCTTTGACAGCTATGGCTACACCTTC
14 | TRBJ2-3 | few | TRBV7-2 | TRBD2 | CASSLGGGADTQYF | TGTGCCAGCAGCTTAGGTGGGGGGGCAGATACGCAGTATTTT
12 | TRBJ2-3 | . | TRBV7-2 | . | CASSSFTDTQYF | TGTGCCAGCAGCTCCTTCACAGATACGCAGTATTTT
13 | TRBJ1-1 | few | TRBV6-5 | . | CASSEGGDTEAFF | TGTGCCAGCAGTGAAGGAGGTGACACTGAAGCTTTCTTT
13 | TRBJ1-1 | . | TRBV5-1 | . | CASKDIENTEAFF | TGCGCCAGCAAGGATATAGAGAACACTGAAGCTTTCTTT
14 | TRBJ2-3 | few | TRBV6-5 | TRBD2 | CASSYGGGGNTQYF | TGTGCCAGCAGTTACGGCGGGGGAGGAAATACGCAGTATTTT
19 | TRBJ2-6 | . | TRBV4-2 | . | CASSQDPARRYSGANVLTF | TGTGCCAGCAGCCAAGATCCAGCACGGCGATACTCTGGGGCCAACGTCCTGACTTTC